These T cell receptor beta chains were read from a single sample in a study of T cell responses to AZD1222 COVID-19 vaccine. Produced via immunoSEQ multiplex PCR; TCRdb's table is partial and in-frame only. The table includes roughly 140,000 clones, about 90% detected once. Sequenced material: peripheral blood, taken on day 0 of AZD1222 vaccination. These receptors came from an adult in good health. The CDR3 runs from the conserved cysteine through the conserved F or W. A D gene is named only where the DNA matches it firmly. Clone size is stated in some rows and not others, as once, few, many or a class when expanded.

NA TRBJ1-1 NA TRBV29-1 CSVGSSWGRHTEAFF TGCAGCGTTGGTTCCTCTTGGGGACGTCACACTGAAGCTTTCTTT
NA TRBJ1-5 NA TRBV2 CASSGLGLDQPQHF TGTGCCAGCAGTGGACTTGGGTTGGATCAGCCCCAGCATTTT
NA TRBJ1-4 few TRBV6-5 CASSYSRQGVRKLFF TGTGCCAGCAGTTACTCCCGCCAGGGAGTCAGAAAACTGTTTTTT
TRBD2 TRBJ2-5 NA TRBV5-4 CASSRRLAEETQYF TGTGCCAGCAGCCGAAGACTAGCGGAAGAGACCCAGTACTTC
NA TRBJ2-7 NA TRBV7-2 CASGWGPYEQYF TGTGCCAGCGGATGGGGACCATACGAGCAGTACTTC
NA TRBJ2-1 NA TRBV12-3/TRBV12-4 CASSLKASFRQFF TGTGCCAGCAGTTTAAAGGCTAGCTTCAGGCAGTTCTTC
NA TRBJ1-1 NA TRBV12-3/TRBV12-4 CASNLKPNTEAFF TGTGCCAGCAACCTCAAACCGAACACTGAAGCTTTCTTT
TRBD1 TRBJ2-7 NA TRBV5-1 CASSLTGAYEQYF TGCGCCAGCAGCTTGACAGGGGCCTACGAGCAGTACTTC
NA TRBJ1-1 NA TRBV5-1 CASSSQGHTEAFF TGCGCCAGCAGCTCTCAGGGCCACACTGAAGCTTTCTTT
NA TRBJ1-2 NA TRBV6-1 CASSEGLGQNYGYTF TGTGCCAGCAGTGAAGGACTCGGACAGAACTATGGCTACACCTTC
NA TRBJ1-1 NA TRBV3-1/TRBV3-2 CASSLTRTVTEAFF TGTGCCAGCAGCCTTACAAGAACGGTTACTGAAGCTTTCTTT
NA TRBJ1-1 NA TRBV15 CATSRGSGTEAFF TGTGCCACCAGCAGAGGAAGTGGCACTGAAGCTTTCTTT
NA TRBJ2-2 NA TRBV4-3 CASSQDFRGGTGELFF TGCGCCAGCAGCCAAGATTTCAGGGGAGGCACCGGGGAGCTGTTTTTT
TRBD2 TRBJ2-1 NA TRBV7-9 CATSGTSGPNEQFF TGTGCCACCTCCGGGACTAGCGGGCCAAATGAGCAGTTCTTC
NA TRBJ1-4 NA TRBV19 CASSIRGPNEKLFF TGTGCCAGTAGTATTCGGGGGCCTAATGAAAAACTGTTTTTT
TRBD2 TRBJ2-7 few TRBV27 CASSLYGTSPVSYEQYF TGTGCCAGCAGTTTATACGGGACTAGCCCGGTGAGCTACGAGCAGTACTTC
NA TRBJ1-5 NA TRBV5-1 CASSSTGLSNQPQHF TGCGCCAGCAGCAGTACAGGGTTAAGCAATCAGCCCCAGCATTTT
TRBD1 TRBJ1-6 NA TRBV9 CASSVTGTGNSPLHF TGTGCCAGCAGCGTCACCGGGACAGGGAATTCACCCCTCCACTTT
TRBD1 TRBJ1-5 NA TRBV15 CATRPYSGQGVGYQPQHF TGTGCCACCAGGCCGTACTCCGGACAGGGGGTAGGATATCAGCCCCAGCATTTT
TRBD1 TRBJ1-2 NA TRBV11-2 CASSLGQGNTF TGTGCCAGCAGCTTAGGACAGGGCAACACCTTC
NA TRBJ1-3 few TRBV3-1/TRBV3-2 CASSEGPGNTIYF TGTGCCAGCAGCGAGGGACCTGGAAACACCATATATTTT
NA TRBJ1-2 NA TRBV27 CASSLNRYPSEGYTF TGTGCCAGCAGTTTAAACAGGTACCCCTCGGAGGGCTACACCTTC
NA TRBJ2-7 NA TRBV10-1 CASSQQPAYEQYF TGCGCCAGCTCACAGCAACCCGCCTACGAGCAGTACTTC
NA TRBJ2-2 many TRBV7-9 CASSHSRSGGAGELFF TGTGCCAGCAGCCACTCGAGGTCAGGCGGCGCCGGGGAGCTGTTTTTT
NA TRBJ1-1 NA TRBV20-1 CSASKLNTEAFF TGCAGTGCTAGTAAGTTGAACACTGAAGCTTTCTTT
TRBD2 TRBJ2-3 NA TRBV7-2 CASSLGLAGDLDTQYF TGTGCCAGCAGCCTAGGACTAGCGGGAGACCTAGATACGCAGTATTTT
NA TRBJ1-6 NA TRBV2 CASIPGNLNSPLHF TGTGCCAGCATACCAGGGAATCTCAATTCACCCCTCCACTTT
NA TRBJ2-3 NA TRBV7-9 CASSLLVRGDTDTQYF TGTGCCAGCAGCTTACTAGTAAGAGGGGACACAGATACGCAGTATTTT
NA TRBJ1-2 once TRBV2 CASSGTPANYGYTF TGTGCCAGCAGCGGGACACCTGCTAACTATGGCTACACCTTC
TRBD2 TRBJ2-1 NA TRBV4-3 CASSQRGTSGSEQFF TGCGCCAGCAGCCAAAGAGGGACTAGCGGGAGTGAACAGTTCTTC
TRBD1 TRBJ2-1 few TRBV7-2 CASSLRQGAYNEQFF TGTGCCAGCAGCCTACGACAGGGGGCTTACAATGAGCAGTTCTTC
TRBD1 TRBJ2-2 NA TRBV7-2 CASSTGEIRELFF TGTGCCAGCAGCACAGGGGAGATCCGGGAGCTGTTTTTT
NA TRBJ1-4 NA TRBV15 CATSSPLGGKEKLFF TGTGCCACCAGCAGCCCGTTGGGGGGCAAGGAAAAACTGTTTTTT
NA TRBJ1-6 few TRBV30 CAWGGRLNSPLHF TGTGCCTGGGGTGGCAGGCTCAATTCACCCCTCCACTTT
NA TRBJ2-1 NA TRBV12-5 CASGPSYNEQFF TGTGCTAGTGGCCCCAGCTACAATGAGCAGTTCTTC
NA TRBJ2-7 few TRBV4-1 CASSQLRGRSYEQYF TGCGCCAGCAGCCAACTTAGGGGCCGGTCCTACGAGCAGTACTTC
TRBD1 TRBJ2-3 NA TRBV7-3 CASSLGAGGGDTQYF TGTGCCAGCAGCTTAGGGGCAGGGGGCGGAGATACGCAGTATTTT
TRBD2 TRBJ2-5 NA TRBV7-9 CASSPPGLAGTQETQYF TGTGCCAGCAGTCCCCCGGGACTAGCGGGCACACAAGAGACCCAGTACTTC
NA TRBJ1-1 NA TRBV5-1 CASSLEGVAEAFF TGCGCCAGCAGCTTGGAGGGGGTCGCTGAAGCTTTCTTT
NA TRBJ1-1 NA TRBV6-5 CASSYARGMNTEAFF TGTGCCAGCAGTTACGCGAGGGGAATGAACACTGAAGCTTTCTTT
NA TRBJ1-2 NA TRBV30 CAVGVYGYTF TGTGCCGTAGGGGTCTATGGCTACACCTTC
TRBD1 TRBJ2-1 NA TRBV15 CATSRRQGAYNEQFF TGTGCCACCAGCAGGAGACAGGGAGCCTACAATGAGCAGTTCTTC
TRBD2 TRBJ2-1 NA TRBV29-1 CSVPAGGNYNEQFF TGCAGCGTTCCAGCGGGAGGGAATTACAATGAGCAGTTCTTC
TRBD1 TRBJ1-2 NA TRBV28 CASTPPEQGTGYTF TGTGCCAGCACCCCCCCCGAACAGGGGACGGGCTACACCTTC
NA TRBJ2-1 NA TRBV12-3/TRBV12-4 CASSLYNEQFF TGTGCCAGCAGTTTATATAATGAGCAGTTCTTC
NA TRBJ2-2 NA TRBV19 CASRAWTGLENTGELFF TGTGCCAGTAGGGCATGGACGGGACTGGAGAACACCGGGGAGCTGTTTTTT
TRBD1 TRBJ1-4 once TRBV3-1/TRBV3-2 CASSKQGVMDEKLFF TGTGCCAGCAGTAAACAGGGGGTTATGGATGAAAAACTGTTTTTT
TRBD2 TRBJ2-7 NA TRBV5-1 CASSPAAGVGSPYEQYF TGCGCCAGCAGCCCGGCTGCGGGGGTAGGTTCTCCCTACGAGCAGTACTTC